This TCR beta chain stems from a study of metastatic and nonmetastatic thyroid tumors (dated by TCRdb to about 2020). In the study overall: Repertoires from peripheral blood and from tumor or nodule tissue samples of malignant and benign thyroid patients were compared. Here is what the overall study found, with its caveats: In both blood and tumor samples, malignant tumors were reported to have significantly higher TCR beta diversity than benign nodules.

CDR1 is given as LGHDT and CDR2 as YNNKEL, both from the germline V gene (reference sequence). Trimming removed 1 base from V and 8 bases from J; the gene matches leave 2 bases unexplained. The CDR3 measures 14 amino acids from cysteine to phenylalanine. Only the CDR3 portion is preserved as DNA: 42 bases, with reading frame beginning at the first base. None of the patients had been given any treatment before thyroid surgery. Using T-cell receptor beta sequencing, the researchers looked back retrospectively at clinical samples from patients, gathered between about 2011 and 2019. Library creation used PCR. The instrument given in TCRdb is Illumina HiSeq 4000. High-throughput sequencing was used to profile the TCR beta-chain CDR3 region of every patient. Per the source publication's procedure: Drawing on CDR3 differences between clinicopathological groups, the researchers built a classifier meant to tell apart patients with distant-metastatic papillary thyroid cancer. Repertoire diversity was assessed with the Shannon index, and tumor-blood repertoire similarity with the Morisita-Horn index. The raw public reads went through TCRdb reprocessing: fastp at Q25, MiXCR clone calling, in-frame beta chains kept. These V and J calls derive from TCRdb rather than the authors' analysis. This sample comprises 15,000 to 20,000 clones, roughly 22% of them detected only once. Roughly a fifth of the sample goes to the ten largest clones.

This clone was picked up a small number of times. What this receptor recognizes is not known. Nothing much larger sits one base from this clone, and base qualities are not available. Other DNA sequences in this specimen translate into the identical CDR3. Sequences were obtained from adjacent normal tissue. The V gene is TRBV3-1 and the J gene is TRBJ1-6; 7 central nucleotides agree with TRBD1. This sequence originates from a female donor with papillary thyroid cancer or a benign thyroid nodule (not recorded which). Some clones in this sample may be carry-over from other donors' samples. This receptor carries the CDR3 CASSQGTGDSPLHF. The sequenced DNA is TGTGCCAGCAGCCAAGGGACAGGTGATTCACCCCTCCACTTT.